The rows below give T cell receptor beta chains drawn from one sample of a study of monozygotic twins with inflammatory bowel disease. Each CDR3 protein gets one entry in TCRdb, which reprocessed the 5' RACE reads and gives no DNA. The table lists around 380,000 distinct CDR3 sequences. The specimen sequenced was blood. The receptors stem from a human donor with ulcerative colitis or Crohn's disease, or a healthy co-twin of an affected twin (not recorded which). Both conserved end residues are part of each CDR3.

v_call	j_call	cdr3_aa
TRBV2	TRBJ2-1	CASRARDEQFF
TRBV9	TRBJ2-5	CASSANPGTSADTQYF
TRBV6-1	TRBJ2-5	CASSLTGMDAETQYF
TRBV12-3/TRBV12-4	TRBJ2-2	CASRAAPAGELFF
TRBV5-1	TRBJ1-4	CASSLEGGLDSSGQLFF
TRBV18	TRBJ1-4	CASSLTRRGEKLFF
TRBV29-1	TRBJ1-1	CSVHRNTEAFF
TRBV5-1	TRBJ1-6	CASSSGTGGPFGNSPLHF
TRBV20-1	TRBJ2-2	CSAINLAGAGELFF
TRBV21-1	TRBJ2-7	CASSQSAPKEQYF